The rows below give T cell receptor beta chains drawn from one sample of a study of CD8+CD57+ T cells in acquired aplastic anemia. One entry per CDR3 protein, called by TCRdb with MiXCR from the reads. The sample holds 120,000 or so distinct CDR3 sequences, almost 40% seen once. Sequencing was carried out using sorted CD4+, CD8+, or CD8+CD57+ T cells (not recorded which) from PBMCs. These receptors were taken from a human donor with aplastic anemia. Each CDR3 is given with its conserved first and last residue. D genes are given only for firm matches. Clone sizes are given selectively: once, few, many, or a class where the clone is expanded.

clone_size: many
j_call: TRBJ2-1
v_call: TRBV24-1
d_call: NA
cdr3_aa: CATSGAGGNEQFF
cdr3_nt: TGTGCCACCAGTGGAGCCGGAGGCAATGAGCAGTTCTTC

clone_size: NA
j_call: TRBJ1-2
v_call: TRBV20-1
d_call: NA
cdr3_aa: CSARMFQRLYGYTF
cdr3_nt: TGCAGTGCTAGAATGTTTCAGAGACTCTATGGCTACACCTTC

clone_size: many
j_call: TRBJ2-3
v_call: TRBV29-1
d_call: TRBD1
cdr3_aa: CSVEGQGRTDTQYF
cdr3_nt: TGCAGCGTTGAAGGACAGGGGAGGACAGATACGCAGTATTTT

clone_size: many
j_call: TRBJ1-6
v_call: TRBV2
d_call: NA
cdr3_aa: CASSVGGTLHF
cdr3_nt: TGTGCCAGCAGTGTTGGGGGTACCCTCCACTTT

clone_size: few
j_call: TRBJ2-2
v_call: TRBV4-1
d_call: NA
cdr3_aa: CASSQERPGELFF
cdr3_nt: TGCGCCAGCAGCCAGGAACGCCCCGGGGAGCTGTTTTTT

clone_size: medium-sized
j_call: TRBJ1-6
v_call: TRBV15
d_call: NA
cdr3_aa: CATSRQGSSPLHF
cdr3_nt: TGTGCCACCAGCAGACAGGGGAGTTCACCCCTCCACTTT

clone_size: many
j_call: TRBJ1-4
v_call: TRBV2
d_call: NA
cdr3_aa: CASRGSSTNNEKLFF
cdr3_nt: TGTGCCAGCAGGGGGAGCTCCACAAATAATGAAAAACTGTTTTTT

clone_size: NA
j_call: TRBJ2-5
v_call: TRBV24-1
d_call: TRBD1
cdr3_aa: CATSGHVRGRQVQETQYF
cdr3_nt: TGTGCCACCAGTGGCCACGTCAGGGGGCGCCAAGTTCAAGAGACCCAGTACTTC

clone_size: many
j_call: TRBJ2-7
v_call: TRBV12-3/TRBV12-4
d_call: NA
cdr3_aa: CASSPNTYEQYF
cdr3_nt: TGTGCCAGCAGTCCTAACACCTACGAGCAGTACTTC

clone_size: many
j_call: TRBJ1-5
v_call: TRBV6-5
d_call: TRBD1
cdr3_aa: CASSYGQGAGNQPQHF
cdr3_nt: TGTGCCAGCAGTTACGGACAGGGGGCGGGCAATCAGCCCCAGCATTTT

clone_size: few
j_call: TRBJ1-1
v_call: TRBV6-1
d_call: TRBD1
cdr3_aa: CASTRQGASYWDTEAFF
cdr3_nt: TGTGCCAGCACCCGACAGGGGGCGTCTTATTGGGACACTGAAGCTTTCTTT

clone_size: NA
j_call: TRBJ2-6
v_call: TRBV12-3/TRBV12-4
d_call: TRBD2
cdr3_aa: CASTRRVLAGPSSGANVLTF
cdr3_nt: TGTGCCAGCACCCGAAGGGTGCTAGCGGGGCCTAGCTCTGGGGCCAACGTCCTGACTTTC

clone_size: many
j_call: TRBJ1-2
v_call: TRBV4-1
d_call: NA
cdr3_aa: CASSQEGRNYGYTF
cdr3_nt: TGCGCCAGCAGCCAAGAGGGACGGAACTATGGCTACACCTTC

clone_size: few
j_call: TRBJ2-1
v_call: TRBV4-1
d_call: TRBD2
cdr3_aa: CASSQVGRGGQNEQFF
cdr3_nt: TGCGCCAGCAGCCAAGTGGGACGGGGGGGCCAGAATGAGCAGTTCTTC

clone_size: many
j_call: TRBJ2-5
v_call: TRBV9
d_call: TRBD2
cdr3_aa: CASSTPNGCPTSGVRETQYF
cdr3_nt: TGTGCCAGCAGCACCCCGAATGGCTGCCCGACTAGCGGGGTCCGGGAGACCCAGTACTTC

clone_size: NA
j_call: TRBJ2-3
v_call: TRBV7-2
d_call: NA
cdr3_aa: CASSSSPDTQYF
cdr3_nt: TGTGCCAGCAGCTCGTCCCCAGATACGCAGTATTTT

clone_size: many
j_call: TRBJ2-4
v_call: TRBV11-2
d_call: NA
cdr3_aa: CASMEGIAKNIQYF
cdr3_nt: TGTGCCAGCATGGAGGGTATAGCCAAAAACATTCAGTACTTC

clone_size: few
j_call: TRBJ1-4
v_call: TRBV28
d_call: NA
cdr3_aa: CTSSPPFQGEKLFF
cdr3_nt: TGTACCAGCAGCCCTCCCTTCCAGGGAGAAAAACTGTTTTTT

clone_size: many
j_call: TRBJ2-2
v_call: TRBV24-1
d_call: TRBD1
cdr3_aa: CATSHPGTGRGELFF
cdr3_nt: TGTGCCACCAGCCACCCCGGGACAGGGCGCGGGGAGCTGTTTTTT

clone_size: NA
j_call: TRBJ1-1
v_call: TRBV29-1
d_call: NA
cdr3_aa: CSVEEQGRNTEAFF
cdr3_nt: TGCAGCGTTGAGGAACAGGGCCGGAACACTGAAGCTTTCTTT

clone_size: many
j_call: TRBJ2-5
v_call: TRBV24-1
d_call: NA
cdr3_aa: CATSDLLGDQETQYF
cdr3_nt: TGTGCCACCAGTGATTTGCTGGGGGATCAAGAGACCCAGTACTTC

clone_size: NA
j_call: TRBJ1-5
v_call: TRBV15
d_call: NA
cdr3_aa: CATSRDTLINQPQHF
cdr3_nt: TGTGCCACCAGCAGGGACACACTAATCAATCAGCCCCAGCATTTT

clone_size: NA
j_call: TRBJ2-3
v_call: TRBV27
d_call: TRBD2
cdr3_aa: CASSLLRLAGVTDTQYF
cdr3_nt: TGTGCCAGCAGCTTACTGAGACTAGCGGGGGTCACAGATACGCAGTATTTT

clone_size: few
j_call: TRBJ1-2
v_call: TRBV3-1
d_call: NA
cdr3_aa: CASSQARSFYGYTF
cdr3_nt: TGTGCCAGCAGCCAAGCAAGATCCTTTTATGGCTACACCTTC

clone_size: NA
j_call: TRBJ2-7
v_call: TRBV11-1
d_call: NA
cdr3_aa: CASSQWTGQSGGNYEQYF
cdr3_nt: TGTGCCAGCAGCCAATGGACAGGGCAGAGCGGGGGGAACTACGAGCAGTACTTC

clone_size: many
j_call: TRBJ2-5
v_call: TRBV20-1
d_call: TRBD1
cdr3_aa: CSARPPAGGETQYF
cdr3_nt: TGCAGTGCTAGACCGCCGGCAGGGGGAGAGACCCAGTACTTC

clone_size: many
j_call: TRBJ2-5
v_call: TRBV5-1
d_call: TRBD2
cdr3_aa: CASHGLAGGIQETQYF
cdr3_nt: TGCGCCAGCCACGGACTAGCGGGGGGGATCCAAGAGACCCAGTACTTC

clone_size: few
j_call: TRBJ2-5
v_call: TRBV7-4
d_call: NA
cdr3_aa: CASSSTVAETQYF
cdr3_nt: TGTGCCAGCAGCTCGACGGTAGCGGAGACCCAGTACTTC

clone_size: few
j_call: TRBJ1-1
v_call: TRBV7-2
d_call: TRBD1
cdr3_aa: CASSLEGTGIRNTEAFF
cdr3_nt: TGTGCCAGCAGCTTAGAAGGGACAGGGATTCGAAACACTGAAGCTTTCTTT

clone_size: many
j_call: TRBJ1-2
v_call: TRBV28
d_call: NA
cdr3_aa: CASSLHSHYGYTF
cdr3_nt: TGTGCCAGCAGTTTACACAGCCACTATGGCTACACCTTC

clone_size: many
j_call: TRBJ2-3
v_call: TRBV19
d_call: NA
cdr3_aa: CASRGKHPGDTQYF
cdr3_nt: TGTGCCAGTAGGGGGAAGCACCCCGGGGATACGCAGTATTTT

clone_size: few
j_call: TRBJ2-7
v_call: TRBV6-1
d_call: TRBD2
cdr3_aa: CASTKTSGYEQYF
cdr3_nt: TGTGCCAGCACAAAGACTAGCGGCTACGAGCAGTACTTC

clone_size: NA
j_call: TRBJ1-2
v_call: TRBV19
d_call: NA
cdr3_aa: CASSMVDSPYGYTF
cdr3_nt: TGTGCCAGTAGTATGGTCGACAGTCCCTATGGCTACACCTTC